Included here is one T cell receptor beta chain sequence, with context. Stated treatment: randomized to nivolumab then ipilimumab (arm A) or the reverse (arm B). Patients had received no earlier DNA-damaging chemotherapy. Sorted cells were live CD3+CD8+, lacking CD19 and CD56, from PBMCs. The entry originates in a study of sequential checkpoint blockade in melanoma. At the level of the study: Patients were randomized 1:1 to nivolumab-then-ipilimumab or ipilimumab-then-nivolumab first-line. Each arm's sequence ended with maintenance nivolumab.

Data came from immunoSEQ multiplex PCR; TCRdb stores just in-frame clones and leaves some out. This table holds approximately 10,000 clones, about four fifths found once. The sequenced sample was CD8+ T cells sorted from blood (inferred from file names), obtained from a patient given nivolumab and ipilimumab in sequence. The source of this sequence is a human donor with melanoma.

The CDR3 spells CASSFRGGKAKNIQYF. As DNA, the CDR3 is TGTGCCAGCAGCTTTAGGGGAGGAAAAGCCAAAAACATTCAGTACTTC. The chain couples TRBV13 to TRBJ2-4; possibly TRBD2 for D (6 bases). Trimming removed 3 bases from V and 0 bases from J, with 12 bases in between. The CDR3 is 16 residues long. The germline V gene has CDR1 PRHDT and CDR2 FYEKMQ (reference sequence).